This TCR beta chain is drawn from a study of lymphopenia after photon versus proton radiotherapy. Looked up from germline, CDR1 is SGHNT and CDR2 is YENEEA. With 2 bases removed from V and 1 base from J, the gap between germline ends came to 25 bases. The CDR3 covers 20 residues. Profiling relied on immunoSEQ multiplex PCR, and the TCRdb table lists in-frame clones only, not all of them. Among tens of thousands of clones listed, around 85% were seen once. This sequence was found in a man aged 60 to 69 with pancreatic cancer. This chain joins TRBV11-3 and TRBJ2-3; unclear D gene. Sequences were derived from peripheral blood, sampled from a patient treated with proton-based radiotherapy. CDR3 sequence: CASSLLPSTGVNIGTDTQYF. CDR3 bases: TGTGCCAGCAGCTTATTGCCGTCCACGGGTGTGAACATTGGCACAGATACGCAGTATTTT. The variable domain in full, completed from reference TRBV11-3 and TRBJ2-3, reads EAGVVQSPRYKIIEKKQPVAFWCNPISGHNTLYWYLQNLGQGPELLIRYENEEAVDDSQLPKDRFSAERLKGVDSTLKIQPAELGDSAVYLCASSLLPSTGVNIGTDTQYFGPGTRLTVL.